Each of the 2 T cell receptor beta chains below was sequenced from the same sample in a study of regulatory T cells in long-lasting Graves disease. Both iRepertoire HTBI primers and Arm-PCR of CDR3 regions were used to build the TCR beta libraries. A single record per CDR3 protein comes from TCRdb applying MiXCR to the multiplex PCR reads. The sample yields some 450,000 distinct CDR3 sequences, 16% seen once. The time point is: newly diagnosed GD, antithyroid drugs for less than 3 months. RNA isolated from PBMCs was used to make the TCR library. A further study also used this sample, focusing on T cells in Graves' hyperthyroidism and ophthalmopathy.

The sequenced sample was peripheral blood mononuclear cells (PBMCs), obtained at new diagnosis, from a patient treated with antithyroid drugs. These receptors came from a woman aged 30 to 39 with Graves disease.

This clonotype was detected only a few times. The chain couples TRBV2 to TRBJ1-3; tentative D call: TRBD1 (6 bases). V was clipped by 6 bases and J by 10 bases, with 13 bases between them. This CDR3 is built from 12 residues. Germline V gives CDR1 SNHLY, CDR2 FYNNEI. For the CDR3, the DNA is TGTGCCAGCAGCTTGGGAGGGGGTACCATATATTTT. This sequence encodes CASSLGGGTIYF.

This clonotype was recorded at least ten times. The CDR3 DNA is TGTGCCAGCAGCTTAGCGGGGGGTAGGGTTGCTACTGAAGCTTTCTTT. Translating gives CASSLAGGRVATEAFF. The V gene is TRBV7-8, the J gene TRBJ1-1; D possibly corresponds to TRBD1 (5 bases). The ends were cut back, 0 bases at V and 5 bases at J, with 16 bases in the middle. CDR3 size: 16 residues. Germline V lookup: CDR1 SGHVS, CDR2 FQNEAQ.